Sequencing of this TCR beta chain was carried out in a study of shared clonotypes between healthy human individuals (dated by TCRdb to between 2020 and 2021). Background on the whole study: A couple of women and a few men aged 18 to 49 years were included in the cohort. Per donor, three plates each were used for CD4 naive and CD4 memory, two for CD8 naive, and one for CD8 memory. Each donor's leukapheresis produced roughly between roughly 0.85 and 9.5 billion PBMCs. Blood TCR repertoires of a handful of healthy adults were deeply sequenced to estimate repertoire size and the extent of clonotype sharing between individuals. To increase sequencing depth and limit assay-specific biases, TCR repertoire library preparation and sequencing were carried out by different laboratories using diverse techniques.

The investigation overall reported the following: Based on pairwise subsampling, the degree of clonotype sharing among donors was expected to be affected by sequencing depth. Clonotypes shared by all four sorted-subset donors showed higher generation probabilities than non-shared clonotypes. The small number of donors limited the genetic and exposure-history diversity represented. When several donors were compared, the shared fraction of clonotypes was around 5.1% for naive CD4, around 3.6% for naive CD8, roughly 2.5% for memory CD4, and 0.4% for memory CD8. Even with the large sequencing depth, rarefaction of the sorted-subset datasets indicated that sequencing was incomplete. Naive subsets generally had larger estimated clonotype richness than memory subsets did. Sampling was limited to blood, and TCR repertoires in tissue likely differ from TCR repertoires in blood.

TCR CDR3 regions were amplified from genomic DNA by multiplex PCR using the deep immunoSEQ assay. Genomic DNA extracted from each cell subset was distributed evenly over all wells of several immunoSEQ 96-well plates, and each plate served as one replicate. Each replicate PCR for sorted subsets received around 210 ng genomic DNA, equal to tens of thousands of T cell genomes. Purified libraries were quantified with a Qubit 3.0 fluorometer, sized on a Bioanalyzer 2100, and re-quantified with the KAPA Library Quantification kit. A separate single-read 150-cycle Illumina NextSeq 550 flow cell was used to sequence each immunoSEQ 96-well plate. Concerning the study's data processing: The immunoSEQ output contained only junctional sequences without quality scores, so filtering could not match that applied to full-length reads. Sequences were annotated with PyIR, a Python wrapper for IgBLAST v1.9, and V/J genes and CDR3 were assigned using IMGT germline references. Reads with weak V/J assignments (E-value above 1e-6), missing CDR3, stop codons, out-of-frame junctions, or ambiguous translated residues were removed. V3J clonotypes were defined as sequences sharing an identical inferred V gene, J gene, and CDR3 amino acid sequence. To compute the percentage overlap between repertoires, the number of shared unique clonotypes was divided by the size of the smaller repertoire. Richness of each repertoire was evaluated using RTK rarefaction, the Chao1 estimator, and Recon v2.1 estimates of unobserved clonotypes. Generation probabilities for all TCRbeta clonotypes obtained by the gDNA method from four donors were computed using OLGA. TCRdb holds this immuneACCESS table with in-frame rearrangements only. Some clones are missing; in checked studies, unresolved V genes explain under half, and the rest has no known cause. The V and J calls and clone size are taken from that table; D and trimming were inferred from the DNA. The sample has about 1 million clones on record, around 76% of them singletons. Of the sample, about 1.5% falls within the top ten clones.

According to the germline V gene (reference sequence), CDR1 reads SGHNT and CDR2 reads YYREEE. Relative to germline, V is 0 bases shorter and J is 4 bases shorter, with 13 bases between their ends. The CDR3 spans 15 residues, from the cysteine through the phenylalanine. Only the CDR3 portion is preserved as DNA: 45 bases, with reading frame beginning at the first base. The donors were healthy, HIV-negative adults who had no recently reported acute infections or vaccinations. Every donor was a Caucasian adult living in Nashville, Tennessee, USA. CD4+ T cells were enriched through magnetic negative selection, after which naive cells were positively selected on CD45RA and the remaining negative fraction served as the memory subset. Blood was obtained by leukapheresis, after which PBMCs were separated by Ficoll-Histopaque density gradient centrifugation and cryopreserved in liquid nitrogen vapor phase. Analytical flow cytometry was used to check the purity and quantity of every magnetically sorted T cell population. Genomic DNA was isolated from each sorted fraction and quantified by UV absorbance on a Nanodrop 2000c.

With respect to this clone: This receptor's antigen is unknown. Per-base qualities were not stored, and no clone one base away is much larger.

The source material was memory CD4+ T cells sorted from blood. This sample's cell subset or site label indicates: CD45RA-negative fraction. The rearranged segments are TRBV5-4 and TRBJ2-5, with TRBD1 tentatively as D gene (7 bases match). The sequence came from a man in his late teens or twenties in good health. Here the CDR3 is given as CASSLVDRRGETQYF. The sequenced DNA is TGTGCCAGCAGCTTGGTGGACAGGAGGGGAGAGACCCAGTACTTC.